Listed below are T cell receptor beta chains from one sample, sequenced in a study of molecular identifiers for immune sequencing clone quantification. TCRdb fed the PCR reads into MiXCR, producing one record per CDR3 protein. Found here are about 97,000 distinct CDR3 sequences, roughly 26% of them singletons; the top ten hold roughly 1%. The sample was naive CD8+ T cells from blood, with Jurkat cell RNA spiked in. All receptors come from a human donor in good health. Some libraries in this study had Jurkat cell RNA spiked in. CDR3s leave out the opening cysteine and the closing phenylalanine or tryptophan. The order of the fields is CDR3 protein, J gene, V gene, clone size, D gene. A D gene is named only where the DNA matches it firmly. Size tells how often a clone was seen (once, few, many) or the class of an expanded clone, and some rows leave it out.

cdr3_aa: ASSISGTNYNEQF; j_call: TRBJ2-1; v_call: TRBV11-2; clone_size: many; d_call: .
cdr3_aa: ASSLGTGQETQY; j_call: TRBJ2-5; v_call: TRBV5-8; clone_size: many; d_call: TRBD1
cdr3_aa: ASSLGLNPPNGRF; j_call: TRBJ2-1; v_call: TRBV5-5; clone_size: .; d_call: .
cdr3_aa: ASSPSSTDTQY; j_call: TRBJ2-3; v_call: TRBV12-3/TRBV12-4; clone_size: many; d_call: .
cdr3_aa: ASTPGVTAEAF; j_call: TRBJ1-1; v_call: TRBV19; clone_size: many; d_call: .
cdr3_aa: ASSLRGLVPYNEQF; j_call: TRBJ2-1; v_call: TRBV7-3; clone_size: many; d_call: .
cdr3_aa: SARGPGELSYGQY; j_call: TRBJ2-7; v_call: TRBV20-1; clone_size: .; d_call: .
cdr3_aa: SVEWAGRDEQY; j_call: TRBJ2-7; v_call: TRBV29-1; clone_size: few; d_call: .
cdr3_aa: SVEELDRHRYTDTQY; j_call: TRBJ2-3; v_call: TRBV29-1; clone_size: many; d_call: .
cdr3_aa: ASSVDSRPGQLMNTEAL; j_call: TRBJ1-1; v_call: TRBV9; clone_size: .; d_call: TRBD1
cdr3_aa: ASSQDSPAGARYNEQF; j_call: TRBJ2-1; v_call: TRBV4-3; clone_size: .; d_call: TRBD2
cdr3_aa: ASSSSEGPSYEQY; j_call: TRBJ2-7; v_call: TRBV7-9; clone_size: many; d_call: .
cdr3_aa: ASSNNWAGDRGVEQHETQY; j_call: TRBJ2-5; v_call: TRBV7-8; clone_size: .; d_call: TRBD1
cdr3_aa: ASSPPGIPYEQY; j_call: TRBJ2-7; v_call: TRBV9; clone_size: many; d_call: .
cdr3_aa: ASSVGARSYNPPLH; j_call: TRBJ1-6; v_call: TRBV19; clone_size: .; d_call: .
cdr3_aa: SVVMTGHYGYT; j_call: TRBJ1-2; v_call: TRBV29-1; clone_size: many; d_call: .
cdr3_aa: ATTTGQQSTDTQY; j_call: TRBJ2-3; v_call: TRBV9; clone_size: many; d_call: TRBD1
cdr3_aa: ASSLVAWGTGNTIY; j_call: TRBJ1-3; v_call: TRBV7-2; clone_size: many; d_call: .
cdr3_aa: ASSTGTGINQPQH; j_call: TRBJ1-5; v_call: TRBV11-2; clone_size: .; d_call: TRBD1
cdr3_aa: ASTRDRADTGELF; j_call: TRBJ2-2; v_call: TRBV7-6; clone_size: .; d_call: TRBD1
cdr3_aa: ASSGGNEQY; j_call: TRBJ2-7; v_call: TRBV19; clone_size: few; d_call: .
cdr3_aa: ASSQIDSESETQY; j_call: TRBJ2-5; v_call: TRBV4-1; clone_size: many; d_call: .
cdr3_aa: ASSPLPRTGGTYEQY; j_call: TRBJ2-7; v_call: TRBV2; clone_size: many; d_call: TRBD1
cdr3_aa: ASSTDRGVYGKLF; j_call: TRBJ1-4; v_call: TRBV7-9; clone_size: few; d_call: TRBD1
cdr3_aa: ASSFGLASLNEQF; j_call: TRBJ2-1; v_call: TRBV7-9; clone_size: .; d_call: TRBD2
cdr3_aa: ASLKAGTDTQY; j_call: TRBJ2-3; v_call: TRBV28; clone_size: many; d_call: .
cdr3_aa: ASSPRVSYEQY; j_call: TRBJ2-7; v_call: TRBV28; clone_size: many; d_call: .
cdr3_aa: ASSIVVNTGELF; j_call: TRBJ2-2; v_call: TRBV19; clone_size: .; d_call: .
cdr3_aa: ASSVRTSGSSYEQY; j_call: TRBJ2-7; v_call: TRBV7-8; clone_size: .; d_call: TRBD2
cdr3_aa: AWSVGTEAF; j_call: TRBJ1-1; v_call: TRBV30; clone_size: many; d_call: .
cdr3_aa: ASSVRTSGFTDTQY; j_call: TRBJ2-3; v_call: TRBV6-1; clone_size: many; d_call: TRBD2